This TCR beta chain is drawn from a study of T cell repertoires in cytomegalovirus infection. Findings of the study overall: In two of eight donors, the top clonotype was HLA-C-restricted CMV-specific.

This clonotype was found many times. What it binds is unknown. TCRdb ran MiXCR on the reads and lists one entry per CDR3 protein. The repertoire holds under 300,000 distinct CDR3 sequences, with about 20% as singletons. The sequence came from a human donor in good health (CMV status not recorded). Some clones in this sample may be carry-over from other donors' samples. Sequences were derived from cultured PBMCs, sampled from culture after CMV antigen stimulation.

The CDR3 spells CASSLAAPVADTQYF. The CDR3 bases are TGTGCCAGCAGCTTAGCCGCCCCGGTCGCAGATACGCAGTATTTT. J is TRBJ2-3 and V is TRBV7-9, with D hard to call. The V and J ends lost 0 bases and 4 bases respectively, with 11 bases between them. This CDR3 comprises 15 residues. Germline CDR1 reads SEHNR; CDR2 reads FQNEAQ (reference sequence).